The source of this TCR beta chain is a study of CD8+ T cells in alopecia areata. The wider study: Oral tofacitinib (5 to 10 mg twice daily) was administered to treated patients.

Reverse transcription of extracted RNA yielded cDNA, which provided the sequencing template. Method: immunoSEQ multiplex PCR; TCRdb's copy keeps in-frame clones and lacks some. Seen here are about 210,000 clones, 64% observed once, and the top ten hold 4% to 5%. This clone is a singleton in its sample. In germline, CDR1 is LNHDA, CDR2 SQIVND (reference sequence). V was shortened by 10 bases and J by 3 bases, with 13 bases between the two germline ends. This CDR3 has 12 residues. Treatment reported: oral pan-JAK inhibitor, 5-10 mg twice daily. The chain links TRBV19 to TRBJ2-7, with D unresolved. The sequence was collected from a human donor with alopecia areata. The specimen was CD4+ T cells sorted from blood, collected at week 4, from a patient treated with tofacitinib. The CDR3 sequence is CATTGANYEQYF. The CDR3 DNA follows: TGTGCCACCACGGGTGCCAACTACGAGCAGTACTTC.